This is a list of T cell receptor beta chains from one sample in a study of shared clonotypes between healthy human individuals. Here immunoSEQ multiplex PCR was the method, and the copy in TCRdb shows in-frame clones only, minus some. The sample yields roughly 1,500,000 clones, 95% to 99% seen once. The material sequenced was naive CD4+ T cells sorted from blood. The receptors derive from a man aged 25 to 40 in good health. The CDR3 runs from the conserved cysteine through the conserved F or W. A D gene is named only where the DNA matches it firmly. A row's size may be missing; if present it is once, few, many or a size class.

clone size	V gene	J gene	D gene	CDR3 protein	CDR3 DNA
NA	TRBV11-2	TRBJ2-7	NA	CASSPDRGAGYEQYF	TGTGCCAGCAGCCCAGACAGGGGAGCGGGGTACGAGCAGTACTTC
NA	TRBV5-6	TRBJ2-4	TRBD2	CASSFRSGGNIQYF	TGTGCCAGCAGCTTCAGGTCGGGGGGGAACATTCAGTACTTC
NA	TRBV7-2	TRBJ2-3	TRBD2	CASSHSGSFADTQYF	TGTGCCAGCAGCCATAGCGGGAGTTTCGCAGATACGCAGTATTTT
NA	TRBV28	TRBJ1-1	NA	CASSYPIVPNTEAFF	TGTGCCAGCAGTTATCCCATAGTACCGAACACTGAAGCTTTCTTT
NA	TRBV5-1	TRBJ2-4	NA	CASSSGPVEPIQYF	TGCGCCAGCAGCTCGGGACCGGTAGAACCCATTCAGTACTTC
NA	TRBV9	TRBJ1-2	NA	CASSAIGPNYGYTF	TGTGCCAGCAGCGCCATCGGCCCTAACTATGGCTACACCTTC
NA	TRBV4-1	TRBJ2-7	NA	CASSQSWLVPYEQYF	TGCGCCAGCAGCCAAAGTTGGCTAGTCCCCTACGAGCAGTACTTC
NA	TRBV5-1	TRBJ1-1	TRBD1	CASSLAIGGQMNTEAFF	TGCGCCAGCAGCTTGGCTATAGGGGGCCAGATGAACACTGAAGCTTTCTTT
NA	TRBV6-1	TRBJ2-5	NA	CASSESGETQYF	TGTGCCAGCAGTGAATCGGGAGAGACCCAGTACTTC
once	TRBV7-2	TRBJ2-7	NA	CASSPNIGGQYF	TGTGCCAGCAGCCCGAATATCGGCGGGCAGTACTTC
NA	TRBV11-2	TRBJ1-3	TRBD1	CASSFPKTGTGNTIYF	TGTGCCAGCAGCTTCCCTAAGACAGGGACTGGAAACACCATATATTTT
once	TRBV2	TRBJ2-1	TRBD2	CATGTSGNYNEQFF	TGTGCCACCGGGACTAGCGGGAATTACAATGAGCAGTTCTTC
NA	TRBV28	TRBJ1-4	NA	CASGGDDEKLFF	TGTGCCAGCGGGGGGGACGATGAAAAACTGTTTTTT
NA	TRBV15	TRBJ2-1	TRBD2	CATKVGGSYNEQFF	TGTGCCACCAAAGTGGGCGGGAGCTACAATGAGCAGTTCTTC
NA	TRBV7-8	TRBJ2-5	TRBD2	CASSFSGREGETQYF	TGTGCCAGCAGCTTTTCCGGGAGGGAGGGGGAGACCCAGTACTTC
NA	TRBV5-8	TRBJ2-7	NA	CASQLPYYEQYF	TGTGCCAGCCAATTGCCTTACTACGAGCAGTACTTC
NA	TRBV19	TRBJ2-3	NA	CASSGGDTQYF	TGTGCCAGTAGCGGCGGGGATACGCAGTATTTT
NA	TRBV2	TRBJ1-3	NA	CASRPPGLSSGNTIYF	TGTGCCAGCAGACCCCCTGGGTTAAGCTCTGGAAACACCATATATTTT
NA	TRBV28	TRBJ2-1	TRBD2	CASSLGGLADNEQFF	TGTGCCAGCAGTTTAGGGGGACTAGCGGACAATGAGCAGTTCTTC
NA	TRBV5-1	TRBJ2-1	TRBD2	CASSPGLAGVRYNEQFF	TGCGCCAGCAGCCCGGGACTAGCGGGAGTACGATACAATGAGCAGTTCTTC
NA	TRBV5-5	TRBJ2-2	TRBD2	CASNRDSGITGELFF	TGTGCCAGCAATCGGGATAGCGGGATCACCGGGGAGCTGTTTTTT
NA	TRBV11-2	TRBJ2-7	NA	CASRNPYRVEGYEQYF	TGTGCCAGCAGAAACCCCTACAGGGTTGAGGGCTACGAGCAGTACTTC
NA	TRBV28	TRBJ1-1	TRBD1	CASSGTGGNTEAFF	TGTGCCAGCAGTGGGACAGGCGGGAACACTGAAGCTTTCTTT
NA	TRBV7-9	TRBJ2-7	NA	CASTRGGSAHEQYF	TGTGCCAGCACAAGGGGTGGGAGTGCACACGAGCAGTACTTC
NA	TRBV7-3	TRBJ1-1	NA	CASSQQGSIEAFF	TGTGCCAGCAGCCAACAGGGCTCGATTGAAGCTTTCTTT
NA	TRBV7-9	TRBJ2-7	TRBD2	CASSLPLAGVTYEQYF	TGTGCCAGCAGCTTACCACTAGCGGGAGTTACGTACGAGCAGTACTTC
NA	TRBV6-5	TRBJ2-7	NA	CASSSRAGTSPGEQYF	TGTGCCAGCAGTTCCCGGGCCGGGACATCTCCCGGGGAGCAGTACTTC
NA	TRBV29-1	TRBJ1-2	TRBD1	CSVVYLGDRYGYTF	TGCAGCGTTGTTTACCTGGGGGACAGGTATGGCTACACCTTC
NA	TRBV10-2	TRBJ2-7	NA	CASSPEEDYEQYF	TGCGCCAGCTCGCCCGAGGAGGACTACGAGCAGTACTTC
NA	TRBV28	TRBJ2-1	NA	CASYSVEGNEQFF	TGTGCCAGCTATTCGGTGGAGGGTAATGAGCAGTTCTTC
NA	TRBV10-2	TRBJ2-5	NA	CASSGGAGQKETQYF	TGCGCCAGCAGTGGGGGGGCGGGTCAGAAAGAGACCCAGTACTTC
NA	TRBV5-4	TRBJ2-7	NA	CASSWERTSEQYF	TGTGCCAGCAGCTGGGAAAGGACCAGCGAGCAGTACTTC
once	TRBV6-5	TRBJ2-7	TRBD2	CASSSTSGSYEQYF	TGTGCCAGCAGCTCGACTAGCGGAAGCTACGAGCAGTACTTC
NA	TRBV15	TRBJ2-3	NA	CATSRDPFPGADTDTQYF	TGTGCCACCAGCAGAGATCCCTTTCCGGGAGCAGACACAGATACGCAGTATTTT
NA	TRBV5-4	TRBJ1-1	TRBD1	CASSLGWTGDTEAFF	TGTGCCAGCAGCTTGGGATGGACAGGGGACACTGAAGCTTTCTTT
NA	TRBV7-9	TRBJ2-7	NA	CASSLVSGPYEQYF	TGTGCCAGCAGCTTAGTCTCGGGTCCCTACGAGCAGTACTTC
NA	TRBV6-5	TRBJ2-1	TRBD1	CASSLRQGGYNEQFF	TGTGCCAGCAGTCTAAGACAGGGCGGGTACAATGAGCAGTTCTTC
NA	TRBV29-1	TRBJ2-3	NA	CSVAGRGRFEGITDTQYF	TGCAGCGTCGCGGGGAGGGGGAGATTCGAGGGAATCACAGATACGCAGTATTTT
NA	TRBV5-1	TRBJ2-5	NA	CASSLVSGHQETQYF	TGCGCCAGCAGCTTGGTTTCAGGCCACCAAGAGACCCAGTACTTC
NA	TRBV7-3	TRBJ2-5	NA	CASSERGPAETQYF	TGTGCCAGCAGCGAAAGGGGCCCAGCGGAGACCCAGTACTTC
NA	TRBV29-1	TRBJ2-1	NA	CSVPRGGIGNEQFF	TGCAGCGTTCCCCGTGGCGGGATCGGGAATGAGCAGTTCTTC
NA	TRBV5-1	TRBJ2-7	TRBD2	CASSKSLAGDGYEQYF	TGCGCCAGCAGCAAGTCACTAGCGGGAGACGGTTACGAGCAGTACTTC
NA	TRBV30	TRBJ2-2	TRBD1	CAWTQMGQGTGELFF	TGTGCCTGGACTCAAATGGGACAGGGTACCGGGGAGCTGTTTTTT
NA	TRBV19	TRBJ2-1	NA	CASSITNEQFF	TGTGCCAGTAGTATCACCAATGAGCAGTTCTTC
NA	TRBV5-4	TRBJ2-7	TRBD2	CASSFRLAGGRDEQYF	TGTGCCAGCAGCTTCCGACTAGCGGGAGGGAGAGACGAGCAGTACTTC